The source of this T cell receptor (beta chain) is a study of blood T cell repertoires in COVID-19. Trimming pared 8 bases from V and 7 bases from J, leaving 15 bases between. There are 14 residues in the CDR3. Germline CDR1 is ENHRY and CDR2 is SYGVKD. Sequencing was performed with immunoSEQ multiplex PCR; in TCRdb, only in-frame clones are kept and a portion is missing. The table shows 390,000 or so clones, with approximately 87% occurring only once. Specimen: PBMCs or T cells enriched from blood (not recorded which). The chain is built from TRBV10-3 and TRBJ1-6; no clear D gene. This TCR derives from a woman between 45 and 65 years old who had recovered from COVID-19. In DNA, the CDR3 is TGTGCCATCGCTCGGTCCGGGGTAAATTCACCCCTCCACTTT. It encodes CAIARSGVNSPLHF.